The entry below describes one T cell receptor beta chain. Its specificity is unknown. PCR involved 60 Vbeta and 13 Jbeta primers. TCRdb's table, derived via immunoSEQ multiplex PCR, lists solely in-frame clones and lacks some. The sample holds roughly 100,000 clones, 78% seen once. Everyone who donated was a healthy bone marrow donor. The data belong to a study of cytomegalovirus exposure and HLA in healthy donors. On the study more broadly: Genotyping of 430 or so donors showed that 70% to 90% belonged to the Caucasian-associated ancestry cluster.

CDR3 size: 12 residues. Germline CDR1 is SGHDT and CDR2 is YYEEEE. V was trimmed by 2 bases and J by 4 bases, leaving 6 bases between them. Points from the study as a whole: A list of 164 TCR beta chains associated with cytomegalovirus was given. Among immune exposure information, only CMV serostatus was available.

The TCR was taken from a man between 25 and 39 years old in good health and CMV-seronegative. Sequencing was carried out using PBMCs. The V call is TRBV5-6, the J call TRBJ2-5; D not certain. As DNA, the CDR3 is TGTGCCAGCAGCTTTGGGCTAGAGACCCAGTACTTC. It specifies CASSFGLETQYF.